The 8 T cell receptor beta chains listed next were all sequenced from one sample in a study of lymphopenia after photon versus proton radiotherapy. This table comes from immunoSEQ multiplex PCR, and its TCRdb copy is limited to in-frame clones, with some not included. The sample contains roughly 53,000 clones, 83% of which appear only once. Specimen: peripheral blood, collected from a patient treated with photon-based radiotherapy. The receptors come from a man over 45 with gastric cancer.

This chain connects TRBV18 to TRBJ2-3; 8 bases are shared with TRBD1. Germline assignment: CDR1 KGHSH and CDR2 LQKENI. The V segment lost 2 bases and the J segment 0 bases; nucleotides outside the gene matches: 13. The CDR3 loop spans 19 amino acids. The CDR3 region is CASSPGRDRRSSSTDTQYF. The CDR3 region has the DNA TGTGCCAGCTCACCAGGAAGGGACAGGCGAAGTAGTAGCACAGATACGCAGTATTTT.

This clone was counted once. The genes are TRBV19 and TRBJ2-3, with TRBD2 identical over 12 bases. The CDR3 spans 14 residues. CDR1 is LNHDA and CDR2 is SQIVND in the germline V gene (reference sequence). V dropped 8 bases and J dropped 8; count of bases not matched to a gene: 8. The CDR3 protein is CASSTSGGYGTQYF. CDR3 sequence (DNA): TGTGCCAGTTCGACTAGCGGGGGTTATGGTACGCAGTATTTT.

The chain combines TRBV6-5 with TRBJ2-3; the match to TRBD2 covers 9 bases. The CDR3 sequence is 16 residues long. The junction had 7 bases not matched to a gene; V was cut back by 2 bases and J by 4 bases. CDR1 and CDR2 from the germline V gene are MNHEY and SVGAGI. CDR3 amino acids: CASSYIAGGPSDTQYF. The CDR3 coding sequence is TGTGCCAGCAGTTACATTGCGGGAGGGCCCTCAGATACGCAGTATTTT.

The CDR3 here is CASRLASGYEQYF. CDR3 nucleotides: TGTGCCAGCAGATTGGCTTCGGGGTACGAGCAGTACTTC. The chain is built from TRBV2 and TRBJ2-7; possible D gene TRBD2, 5 bases. V was pared by 6 bases and J by 4 bases, with 13 bases between. This CDR3 comprises 13 residues. Germline-derived CDR1 and CDR2 are SNHLY and FYNNEI.

The V call is TRBV4-2, the J call TRBJ1-1; D might be TRBD1 (6 bases). This CDR3 has 15 residues. Trimming took off 4 bases at V and 4 bases at J, with 16 bases between the two ends. Germline V gene data show CDR1 as LGHNA and CDR2 as YNFKEQ. This chain's CDR3 is CASSPEGGRPTEAFF. CDR3 DNA sequence: TGTGCCAGCAGCCCAGAGGGGGGGAGGCCCACTGAAGCTTTCTTT.

The J gene is TRBJ2-5, the V gene TRBV6-5, with no clear D. Looked up from germline, CDR1 is MNHEY and CDR2 is SVGAGI. The CDR3 sequence is 16 residues long. The V end was cut by 2 bases, the J end by 1 base, with 14 bases between. The CDR3 nucleotides read TGTGCCAGCAGTTACCACCGCAGGAATCTCCAAGAGACCCAGTACTTC. It encodes CASSYHRRNLQETQYF.

The V gene is TRBV6-6, the J gene TRBJ2-5; 8 bases line up with TRBD1. The CDR3 is made up of 15 amino acids. Germline V lookup: CDR1 MNHNY, CDR2 SVGAGI (reference sequence). V lost 2 bases and J lost 4; bases outside the gene matches: 6. CDR3 region: CASSYPGQGGETQYF. The CDR3 coding sequence is TGTGCCAGCAGTTACCCCGGACAGGGCGGAGAGACCCAGTACTTC.

The rearrangement uses TRBV25-1 and TRBJ2-3; D unclear. Trimming removed 10 bases from V and 2 bases from J, with 13 bases in between. CDR3 length equals 13 residues. Germline lookup yields CDR1 MGHDK and CDR2 SYGVNS. CDR3 DNA sequence: TGTGCCACCGACCCACCTTTCACAGATACGCAGTATTTT. It yields the protein CATDPPFTDTQYF.